The entry that follows covers one TCR beta chain sequence. This same CDR3 is encoded by further DNA sequences in the sample. Germline values: CDR1 SQVTM, CDR2 ANQGSEA. V lost 7 bases to trimming and J lost 0 bases, with 3 bases between them. CDR3 length equals 10 residues. Generated by immunoSEQ multiplex PCR, the TCRdb table keeps only in-frame clones and is missing some. The table lists about 6,300 clones, about nine tenths of them singletons. These data originate in a study of blood T cell dynamics during melanoma immunotherapy. The time point: pre-treatment baseline. Material: cell-free DNA from blood, obtained from a patient treated with checkpoint blockade. The rearrangement links TRBV29-1 to TRBJ1-1, with unresolved D. The receptor comes from a human donor with melanoma. The CDR3 bases are TGCAGCGCACTGAACACTGAAGCTTTCTTT. The encoded protein is CSALNTEAFF.